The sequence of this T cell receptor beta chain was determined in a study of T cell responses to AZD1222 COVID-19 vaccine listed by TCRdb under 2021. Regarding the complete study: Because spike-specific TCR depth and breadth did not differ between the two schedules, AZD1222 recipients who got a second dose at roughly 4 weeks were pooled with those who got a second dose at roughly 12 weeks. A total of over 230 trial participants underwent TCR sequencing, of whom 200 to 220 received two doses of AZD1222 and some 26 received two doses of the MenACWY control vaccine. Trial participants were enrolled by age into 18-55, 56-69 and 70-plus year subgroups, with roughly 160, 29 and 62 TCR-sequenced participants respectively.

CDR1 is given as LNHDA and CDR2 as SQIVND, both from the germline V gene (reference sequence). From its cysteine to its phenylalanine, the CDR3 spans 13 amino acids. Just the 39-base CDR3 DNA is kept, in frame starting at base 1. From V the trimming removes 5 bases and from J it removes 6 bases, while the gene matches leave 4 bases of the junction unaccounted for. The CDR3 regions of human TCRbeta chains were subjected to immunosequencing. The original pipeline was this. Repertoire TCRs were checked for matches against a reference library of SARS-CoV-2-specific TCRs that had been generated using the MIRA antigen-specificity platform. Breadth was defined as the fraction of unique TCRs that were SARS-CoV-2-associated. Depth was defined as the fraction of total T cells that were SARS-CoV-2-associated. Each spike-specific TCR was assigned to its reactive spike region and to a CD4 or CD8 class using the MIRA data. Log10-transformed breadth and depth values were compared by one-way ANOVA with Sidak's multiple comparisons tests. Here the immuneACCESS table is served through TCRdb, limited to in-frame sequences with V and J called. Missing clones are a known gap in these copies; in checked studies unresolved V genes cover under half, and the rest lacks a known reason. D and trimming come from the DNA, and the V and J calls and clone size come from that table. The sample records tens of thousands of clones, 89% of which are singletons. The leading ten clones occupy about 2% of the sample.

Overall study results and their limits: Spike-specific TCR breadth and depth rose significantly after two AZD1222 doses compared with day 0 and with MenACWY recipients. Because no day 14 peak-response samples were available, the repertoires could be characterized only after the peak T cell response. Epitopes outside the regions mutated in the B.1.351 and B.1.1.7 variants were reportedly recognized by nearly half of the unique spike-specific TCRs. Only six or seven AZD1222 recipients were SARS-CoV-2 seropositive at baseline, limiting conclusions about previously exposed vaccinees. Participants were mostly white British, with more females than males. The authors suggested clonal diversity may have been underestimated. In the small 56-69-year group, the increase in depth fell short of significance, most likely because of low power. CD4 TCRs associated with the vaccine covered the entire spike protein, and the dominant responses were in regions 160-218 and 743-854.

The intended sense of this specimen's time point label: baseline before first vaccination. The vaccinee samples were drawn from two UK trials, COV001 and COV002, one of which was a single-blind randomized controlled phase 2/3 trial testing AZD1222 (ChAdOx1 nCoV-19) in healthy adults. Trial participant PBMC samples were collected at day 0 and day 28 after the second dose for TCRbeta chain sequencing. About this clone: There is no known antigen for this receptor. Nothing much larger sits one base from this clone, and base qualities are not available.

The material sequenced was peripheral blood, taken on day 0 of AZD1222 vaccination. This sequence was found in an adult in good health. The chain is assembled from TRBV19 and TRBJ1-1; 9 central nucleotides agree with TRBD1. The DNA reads TGTGCCAGTAGTGACAGGGGGTTCGCTGAAGCTTTCTTT. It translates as CASSDRGFAEAFF.